This TCR beta chain was identified during a study of a mutant IDH1 vaccine in newly diagnosed glioma. This sample's time point: week 11, during vaccination. Doses of 300 ug of mutant IDH1 20-mer peptide were given with topical imiquimod. Points on this clone: Its antigen is unidentified.

CDR1 is ENHRY, CDR2 SYGVKD, per germline. This CDR3 region has 14 residues. J was trimmed by 5 bases and V by 2 bases; bases with no gene match: 5. The assay was immunoSEQ multiplex PCR, and TCRdb's table has in-frame clones only and misses some. In the table there are approximately 36,000 clones, about four fifths of which are singletons. Sequencing was performed on peripheral blood mononuclear cells (PBMCs), taken from a glioma patient whose treatment included an IDH1 peptide vaccine. This chain connects TRBV10-3 to TRBJ2-5, with 7 positions matching TRBD2. This TCR derives from a woman aged 25 to 39 with glioma. Some clones in this sample may be carry-over from other donors' samples. CDR3 loop: CAISEGEGPETQYF. For the CDR3, the DNA is TGTGCCATCAGTGAGGGGGAGGGGCCGGAGACCCAGTACTTC.